This TCR beta chain was obtained from a study of blood T cell repertoires in COVID-19. Study information: Samples representing acute and convalescent COVID-19 were sourced from the United States, Italy and Spain. Sample material is recorded as cDNA or gDNA derived from T cells, B-cell-depleted T cells, or PBMCs.

Original handling: Reference gene primers were amplified, and this amplification served to estimate nucleated cell counts. Generated by immunoSEQ multiplex PCR, the TCRdb table keeps only in-frame clones and is missing some. D and trimming come from the DNA, and the V and J calls and clone size come from that table. The sample has about 110,000 clones, roughly 70% seen once. The CDR3 has 13 residues. The V gene lost 0 bases and the J gene lost 4 bases, with 6 bases spanning the gap. The germline V gene has CDR1 MGHRA and CDR2 YSYEKL. The TCR was taken from a woman between 40 and 55 years old with acute or convalescent COVID-19. The sequencing sample was made of peripheral blood. The rearrangement joins TRBV4-1 to TRBJ1-1; D call uncertain. CDR3 region: CASSQDAGTEAFF. The CDR3 DNA sequence: TGCGCCAGCAGCCAAGATGCGGGCACTGAAGCTTTCTTT.